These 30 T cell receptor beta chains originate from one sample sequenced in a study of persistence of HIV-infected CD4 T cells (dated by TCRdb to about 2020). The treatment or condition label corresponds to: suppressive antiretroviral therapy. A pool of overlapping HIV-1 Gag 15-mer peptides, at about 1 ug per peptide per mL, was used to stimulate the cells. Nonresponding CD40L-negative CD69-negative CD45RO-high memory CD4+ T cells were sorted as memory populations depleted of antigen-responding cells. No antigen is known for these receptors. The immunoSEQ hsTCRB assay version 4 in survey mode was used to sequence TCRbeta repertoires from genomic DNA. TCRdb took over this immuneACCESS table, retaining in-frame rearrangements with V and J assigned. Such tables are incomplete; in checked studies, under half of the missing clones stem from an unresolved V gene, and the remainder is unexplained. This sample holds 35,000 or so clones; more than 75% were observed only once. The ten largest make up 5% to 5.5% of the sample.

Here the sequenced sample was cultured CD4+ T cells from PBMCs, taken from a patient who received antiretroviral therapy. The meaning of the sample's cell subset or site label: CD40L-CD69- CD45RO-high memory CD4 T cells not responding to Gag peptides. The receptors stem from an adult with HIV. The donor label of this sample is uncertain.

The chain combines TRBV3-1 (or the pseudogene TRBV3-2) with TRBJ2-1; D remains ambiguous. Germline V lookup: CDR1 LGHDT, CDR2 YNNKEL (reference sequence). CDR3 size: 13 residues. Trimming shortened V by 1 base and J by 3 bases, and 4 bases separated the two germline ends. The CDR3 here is CASSQGDYNEQFF. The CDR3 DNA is TGTGCCAGCAGCCAAGGGGACTACAATGAGCAGTTCTTC.

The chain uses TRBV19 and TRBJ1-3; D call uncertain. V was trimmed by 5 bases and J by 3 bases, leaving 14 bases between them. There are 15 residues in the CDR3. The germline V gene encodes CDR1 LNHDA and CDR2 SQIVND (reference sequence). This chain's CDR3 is CASSPSIGLGNTIYF. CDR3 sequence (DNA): TGTGCCAGTAGTCCGTCAATCGGTCTTGGAAACACCATATATTTT.

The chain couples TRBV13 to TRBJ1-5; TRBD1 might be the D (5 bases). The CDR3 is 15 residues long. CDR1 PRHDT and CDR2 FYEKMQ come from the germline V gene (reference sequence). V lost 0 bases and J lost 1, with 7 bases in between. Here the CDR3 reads CASSLGGPSNQPQHF. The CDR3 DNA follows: TGTGCCAGCAGCTTAGGGGGGCCGAGCAATCAGCCCCAGCATTTT.

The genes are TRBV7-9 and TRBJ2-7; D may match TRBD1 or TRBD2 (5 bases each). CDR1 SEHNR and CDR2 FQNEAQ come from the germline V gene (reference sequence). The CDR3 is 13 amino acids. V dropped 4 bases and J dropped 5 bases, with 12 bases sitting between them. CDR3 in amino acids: CASSSGPLNEQYF. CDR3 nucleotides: TGTGCCAGCAGCTCGGGACCTCTCAACGAGCAGTACTTC.

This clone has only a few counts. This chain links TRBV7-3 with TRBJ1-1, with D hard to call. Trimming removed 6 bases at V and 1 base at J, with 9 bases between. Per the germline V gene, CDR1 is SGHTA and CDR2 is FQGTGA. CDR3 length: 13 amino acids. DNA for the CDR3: TGTGCCAGCAGAGTTACGACGAACACTGAAGCTTTCTTT. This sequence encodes CASRVTTNTEAFF. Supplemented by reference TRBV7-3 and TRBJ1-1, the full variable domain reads GAGVSQTPSNKVTEKGKYVELRCDPISGHTALYWYRQSLGQGPEFLIYFQGTGAADDSGLPNDRFFAVRPEGSVSTLKIQRTERGDSAVYLCASRVTTNTEAFFGQGTRLTVV.

In DNA, the CDR3 is TGTGCCAGCAGCTCTGGAGGAGTTCCGTATGGCTACACCTTC. It specifies CASSSGGVPYGYTF. This sequence joins TRBV6-5 and TRBJ1-2, with D hard to call. CDR1 and CDR2 from the germline V gene are MNHEY and SVGAGI. This CDR3 contains 14 residues. V was shortened by 6 bases and J by 5 bases, with 16 bases between the two germline ends.

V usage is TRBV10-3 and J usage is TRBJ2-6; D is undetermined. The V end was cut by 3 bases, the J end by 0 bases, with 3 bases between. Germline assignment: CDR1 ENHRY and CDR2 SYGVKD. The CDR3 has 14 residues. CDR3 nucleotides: TGTGCCATCAGTGACAGCTCTGGGGCCAACGTCCTGACTTTC. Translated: CAISDSSGANVLTF.

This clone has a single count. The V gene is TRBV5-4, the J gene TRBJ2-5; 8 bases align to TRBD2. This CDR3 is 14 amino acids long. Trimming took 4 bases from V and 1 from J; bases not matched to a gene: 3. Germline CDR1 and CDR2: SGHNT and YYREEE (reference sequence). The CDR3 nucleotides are TGTGCCAGCAGCAATAGCGGGACCCAAGAGACCCAGTACTTC. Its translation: CASSNSGTQETQYF.

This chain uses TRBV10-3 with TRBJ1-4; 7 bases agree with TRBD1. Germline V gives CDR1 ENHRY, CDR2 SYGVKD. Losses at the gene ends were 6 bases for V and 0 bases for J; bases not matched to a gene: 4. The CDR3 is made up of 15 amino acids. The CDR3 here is CAISPGQSTNEKLFF. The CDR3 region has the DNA TGTGCCATCAGCCCGGGACAGTCAACTAATGAAAAACTGTTTTTT.

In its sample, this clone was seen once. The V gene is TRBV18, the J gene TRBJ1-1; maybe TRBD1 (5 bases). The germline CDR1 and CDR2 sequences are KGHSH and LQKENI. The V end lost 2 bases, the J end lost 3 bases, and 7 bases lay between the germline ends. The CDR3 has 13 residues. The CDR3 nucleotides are TGTGCCAGCTCACCAATAGGGGACACTGAAGCTTTCTTT. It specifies CASSPIGDTEAFF.

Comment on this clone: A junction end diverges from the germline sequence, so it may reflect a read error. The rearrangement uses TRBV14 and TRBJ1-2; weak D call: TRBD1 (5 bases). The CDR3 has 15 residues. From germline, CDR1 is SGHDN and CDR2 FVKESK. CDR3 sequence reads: CASTQGSGQVDGYTF. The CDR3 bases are TGTGCCAGCACCCAAGGGTCGGGGCAAGTGGATGGCTACACCTTC.

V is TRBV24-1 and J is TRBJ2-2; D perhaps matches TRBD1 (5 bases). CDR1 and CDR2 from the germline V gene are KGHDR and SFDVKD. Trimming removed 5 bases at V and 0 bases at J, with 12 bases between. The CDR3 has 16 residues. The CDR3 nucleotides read TGTGCCACCAGTGTGCGGACATTAGCGAACACCGGGGAGCTGTTTTTT. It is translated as CATSVRTLANTGELFF.

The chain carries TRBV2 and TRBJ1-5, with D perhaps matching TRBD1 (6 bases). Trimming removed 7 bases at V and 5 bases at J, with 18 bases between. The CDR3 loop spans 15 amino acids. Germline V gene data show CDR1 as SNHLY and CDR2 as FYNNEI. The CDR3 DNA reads TGTGCCAGCACCCTAGAGGGGGGGAGCTATCAGCCCCAGCATTTT. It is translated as CASTLEGGSYQPQHF.

The CDR3: CAINGQDGVQYF. The CDR3 DNA is TGTGCCATCAACGGACAGGATGGCGTTCAGTACTTC. This rearrangement joins TRBV10-3 to TRBJ2-4; 7 nucleotides line up with TRBD1. Germline V gene lookup returns CDR1 ENHRY and CDR2 SYGVKD. The V segment lost 7 bases and the J segment 11 bases; nucleotides outside the gene matches: 8. There are 12 residues in the CDR3.

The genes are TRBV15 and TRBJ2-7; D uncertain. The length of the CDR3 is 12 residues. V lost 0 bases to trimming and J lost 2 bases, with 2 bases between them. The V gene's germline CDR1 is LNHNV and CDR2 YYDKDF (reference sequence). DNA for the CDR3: TGTGCCACCAGCAGAGAACCCTACGAGCAGTACTTC. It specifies CATSREPYEQYF.

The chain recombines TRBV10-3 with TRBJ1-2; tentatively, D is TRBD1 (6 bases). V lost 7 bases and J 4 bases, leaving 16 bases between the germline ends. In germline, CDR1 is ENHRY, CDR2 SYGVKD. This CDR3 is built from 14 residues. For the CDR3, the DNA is TGTGCCATCAAGATTGGGGGGCAAGGCTATGGCTACACCTTC. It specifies CAIKIGGQGYGYTF.

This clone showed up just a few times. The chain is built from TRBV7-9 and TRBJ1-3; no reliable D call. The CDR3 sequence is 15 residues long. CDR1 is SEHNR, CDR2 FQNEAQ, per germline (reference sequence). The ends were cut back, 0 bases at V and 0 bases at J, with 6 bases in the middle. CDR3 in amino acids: CASSLAADSGNTIYF. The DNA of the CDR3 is TGTGCCAGCAGCTTAGCGGCGGACTCTGGAAACACCATATATTTT.

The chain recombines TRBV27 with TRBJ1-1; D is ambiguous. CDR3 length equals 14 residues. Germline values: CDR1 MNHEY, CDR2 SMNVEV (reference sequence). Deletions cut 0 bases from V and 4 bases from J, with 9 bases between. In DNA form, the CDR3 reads TGTGCCAGCAGTTTATCAGGGAAGGGCACTGAAGCTTTCTTT. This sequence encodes CASSLSGKGTEAFF.

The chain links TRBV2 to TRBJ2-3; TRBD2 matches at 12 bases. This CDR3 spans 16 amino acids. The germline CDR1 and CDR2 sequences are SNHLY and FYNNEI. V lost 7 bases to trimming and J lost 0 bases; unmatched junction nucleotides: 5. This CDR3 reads CASTTGTSGSTDTQYF. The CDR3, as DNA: TGTGCCAGCACCACGGGGACTAGCGGGAGCACAGATACGCAGTATTTT.

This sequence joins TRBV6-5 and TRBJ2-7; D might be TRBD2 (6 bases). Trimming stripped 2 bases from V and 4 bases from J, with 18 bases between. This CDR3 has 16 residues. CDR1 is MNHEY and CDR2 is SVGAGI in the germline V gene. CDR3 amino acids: CASSYRFGGSHYEQYF. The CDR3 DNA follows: TGTGCCAGCAGTTACCGCTTCGGGGGTTCACATTACGAGCAGTACTTC.

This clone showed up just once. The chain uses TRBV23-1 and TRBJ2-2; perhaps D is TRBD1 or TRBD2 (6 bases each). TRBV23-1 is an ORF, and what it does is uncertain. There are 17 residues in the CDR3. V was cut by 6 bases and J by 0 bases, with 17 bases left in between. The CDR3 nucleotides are TGCGCCAGCAGCCCCGAAGAGGGGGGACCGAACACCGGGGAGCTGTTTTTT. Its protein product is CASSPEEGGPNTGELFF.

CDR3 loop: CAISESGQGLAGELFF. The DNA for the CDR3 is TGTGCCATCAGTGAGAGTGGACAGGGGTTGGCCGGGGAGCTGTTTTTT. The chain carries TRBV10-3 and TRBJ2-2; 9 positions match TRBD1. The CDR3 runs 16 residues. CDR1 and CDR2 (germline): ENHRY, SYGVKD. The junction had 7 bases not matched to a gene; V was cut back by 2 bases and J by 6 bases.

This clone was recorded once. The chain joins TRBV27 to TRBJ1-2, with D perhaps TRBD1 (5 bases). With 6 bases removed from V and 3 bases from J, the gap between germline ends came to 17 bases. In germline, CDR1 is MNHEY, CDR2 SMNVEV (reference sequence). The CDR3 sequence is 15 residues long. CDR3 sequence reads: CASRFLGGDHYGYTF. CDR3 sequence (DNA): TGTGCCAGCAGGTTCCTAGGAGGGGATCACTATGGCTACACCTTC.

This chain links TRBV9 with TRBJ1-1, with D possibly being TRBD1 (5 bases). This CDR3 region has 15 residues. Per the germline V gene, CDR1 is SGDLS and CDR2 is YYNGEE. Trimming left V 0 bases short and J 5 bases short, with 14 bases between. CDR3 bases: TGTGCCAGCAGCGTAGACGGGGGAGGGAGGACTGAAGCTTTCTTT. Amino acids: CASSVDGGGRTEAFF.

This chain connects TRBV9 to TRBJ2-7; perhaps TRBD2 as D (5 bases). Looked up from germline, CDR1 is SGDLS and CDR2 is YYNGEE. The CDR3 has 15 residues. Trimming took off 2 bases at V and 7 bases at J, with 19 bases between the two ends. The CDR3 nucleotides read TGTGCCAGCAGCGTGTCCGGGGAACCATACGGGGAGCAGTACTTC. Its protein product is CASSVSGEPYGEQYF.

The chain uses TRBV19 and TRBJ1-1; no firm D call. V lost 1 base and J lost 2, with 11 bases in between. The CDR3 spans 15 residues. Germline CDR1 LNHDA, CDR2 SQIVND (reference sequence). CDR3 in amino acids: CASSIGNTVNTEAFF. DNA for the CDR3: TGTGCCAGTAGTATAGGGAACACAGTTAACACTGAAGCTTTCTTT.

CDR3 sequence reads: CAWSRGHLQETQYF. The CDR3 DNA follows: TGTGCCTGGAGTAGGGGACACCTGCAAGAGACCCAGTACTTC. V gene TRBV30 combines with J gene TRBJ2-5, with a tentative D call TRBD1 (6 bases). This CDR3 is 14 amino acids long. Germline CDR1 GTSNPN, CDR2 SVGIG (reference sequence). V was trimmed by 2 bases and J by 2 bases, leaving 12 bases between them.

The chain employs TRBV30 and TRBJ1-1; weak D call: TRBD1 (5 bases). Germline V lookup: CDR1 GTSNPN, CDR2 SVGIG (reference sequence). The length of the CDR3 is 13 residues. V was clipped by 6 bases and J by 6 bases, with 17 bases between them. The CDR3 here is CACRRVTGAEAFF. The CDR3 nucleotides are TGTGCCTGCCGAAGGGTCACGGGGGCTGAAGCTTTCTTT.

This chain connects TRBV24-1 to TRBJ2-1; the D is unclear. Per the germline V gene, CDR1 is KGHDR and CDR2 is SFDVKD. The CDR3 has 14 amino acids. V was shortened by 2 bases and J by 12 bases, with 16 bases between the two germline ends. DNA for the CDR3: TGTGCCACCAGTGATTCCCCCATGTCTGGCCGGCAGTTCTTC. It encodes CATSDSPMSGRQFF.

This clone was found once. CDR3 in DNA: TGTGCCAGCTCACCATTCAGCAATAGCAATCAGCCCCAGCATTTT. It translates to CASSPFSNSNQPQHF. V and J are TRBV18 and TRBJ1-5, with D unclear. This CDR3 comprises 15 residues. Trimming took off 2 bases at V and 0 bases at J, with 8 bases between the two ends. Germline V CDR1 and CDR2: KGHSH, LQKENI.